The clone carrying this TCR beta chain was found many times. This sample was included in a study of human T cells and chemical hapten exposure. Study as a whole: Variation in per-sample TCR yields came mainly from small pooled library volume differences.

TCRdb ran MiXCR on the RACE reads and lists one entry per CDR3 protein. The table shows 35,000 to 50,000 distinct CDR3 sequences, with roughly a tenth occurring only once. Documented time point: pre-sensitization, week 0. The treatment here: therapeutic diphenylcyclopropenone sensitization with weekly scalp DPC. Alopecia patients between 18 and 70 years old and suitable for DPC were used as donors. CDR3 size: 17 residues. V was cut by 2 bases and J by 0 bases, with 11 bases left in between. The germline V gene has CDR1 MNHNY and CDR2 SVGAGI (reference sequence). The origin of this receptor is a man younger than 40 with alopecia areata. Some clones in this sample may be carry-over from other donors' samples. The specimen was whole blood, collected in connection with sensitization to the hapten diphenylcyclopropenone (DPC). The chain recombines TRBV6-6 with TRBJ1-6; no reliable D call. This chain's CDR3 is CASSYGQSFSYNSPLHF. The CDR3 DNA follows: TGTGCCAGCAGTTACGGCCAGTCCTTCTCCTATAATTCACCCCTCCACTTT.